This TCR beta chain emerged from a study of cytomegalovirus exposure and HLA in healthy donors. The length of the CDR3 is 18 residues. Germline V lookup: CDR1 SGHAT, CDR2 FQNNGV. V was clipped by 1 base and J by 2 bases; unmatched bases: 10. The repertoire was sequenced with immunoSEQ multiplex PCR; TCRdb's copy has only in-frame clones and lacks some. The sample lists some 54,000 clones, about nine tenths occurring once. The rearrangement joins TRBV11-2 to TRBJ2-5; 10 bases align to TRBD2. The TCR comes from a man between 18 and 29 years old in good health and CMV-seronegative. The specimen sequenced was PBMCs. The CDR3 sequence is CASSLAASGRGLQETQYF. The CDR3 DNA sequence: TGTGCCAGCAGCTTAGCGGCTAGCGGGAGAGGGTTACAAGAGACCCAGTACTTC.